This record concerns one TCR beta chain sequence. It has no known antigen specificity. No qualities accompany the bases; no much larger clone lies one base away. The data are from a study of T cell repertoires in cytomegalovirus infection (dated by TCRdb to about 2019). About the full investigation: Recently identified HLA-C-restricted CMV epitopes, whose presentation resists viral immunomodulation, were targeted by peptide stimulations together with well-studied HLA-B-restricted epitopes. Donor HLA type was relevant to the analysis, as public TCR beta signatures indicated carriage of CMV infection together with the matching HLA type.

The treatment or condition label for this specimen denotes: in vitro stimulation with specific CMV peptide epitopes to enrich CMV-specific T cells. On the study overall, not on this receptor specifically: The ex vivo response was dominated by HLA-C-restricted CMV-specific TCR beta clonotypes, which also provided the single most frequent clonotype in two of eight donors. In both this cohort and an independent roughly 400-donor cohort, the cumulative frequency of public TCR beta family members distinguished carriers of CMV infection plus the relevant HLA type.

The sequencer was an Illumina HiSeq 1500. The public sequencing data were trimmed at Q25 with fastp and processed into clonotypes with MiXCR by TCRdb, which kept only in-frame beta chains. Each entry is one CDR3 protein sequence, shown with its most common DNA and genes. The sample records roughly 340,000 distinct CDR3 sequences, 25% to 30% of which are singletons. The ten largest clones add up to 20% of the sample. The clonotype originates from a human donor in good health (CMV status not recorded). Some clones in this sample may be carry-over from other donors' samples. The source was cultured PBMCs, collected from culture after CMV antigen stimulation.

Here is the DNA: TGTGCCAGCAGTGAGCAACAGACTAACTATGGCTACACCTTC. This translates into CASSEQQTNYGYTF. This chain is built from TRBV25-1 and TRBJ1-2; no D gene is confidently identified. For CDR1 and CDR2, the germline V gene lists MGHDK and SYGVNS. V is reduced by 3 bases and J by 0 bases, leaving a spacing of 8 bases between them. Including the terminal cysteine and phenylalanine, the CDR3 comprises 14 residues. The kept DNA is CDR3 alone, 42 bases in frame from the first base.